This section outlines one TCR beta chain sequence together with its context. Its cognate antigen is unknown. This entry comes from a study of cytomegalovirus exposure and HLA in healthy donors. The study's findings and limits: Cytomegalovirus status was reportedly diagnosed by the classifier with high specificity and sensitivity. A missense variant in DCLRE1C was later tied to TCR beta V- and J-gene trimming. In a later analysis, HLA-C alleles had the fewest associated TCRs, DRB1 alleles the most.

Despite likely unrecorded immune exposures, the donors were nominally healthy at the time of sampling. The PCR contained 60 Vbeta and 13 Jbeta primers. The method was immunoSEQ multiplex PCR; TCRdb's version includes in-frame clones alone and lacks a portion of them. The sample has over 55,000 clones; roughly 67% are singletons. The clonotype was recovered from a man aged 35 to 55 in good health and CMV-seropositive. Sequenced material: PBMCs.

The CDR3 coding sequence is TGTGCCAGCTCACCACCCGGACAGGGGGATGAGACCCAGTACTTC. Translated: CASSPPGQGDETQYF. The chain links TRBV18 to TRBJ2-5; 10 positions match TRBD1. The V segment lost 0 bases and the J segment 5 bases; nucleotides outside the gene matches: 3. In germline, CDR1 is KGHSH, CDR2 LQKENI. The CDR3 is 15 residues long.